Below are 17 T cell receptor beta chains sequenced from a single sample in a study of blood T cell repertoires in COVID-19. Using immunoSEQ multiplex PCR, the repertoire was profiled, and TCRdb retains in-frame clones only, with some absent. The sample carries 70,000 to 90,000 clones, approximately 84% recorded once. The sample was peripheral blood. These receptors originate from a human donor in a cohort sampled during active COVID-19.

In DNA, the CDR3 is TGTGCCAGCAGCCAACAACTAGCGGTCAACACCGGGGAGCTGTTTTTT. It specifies CASSQQLAVNTGELFF. This chain connects TRBV14 to TRBJ2-2; 8 nucleotides align to TRBD2. Germline trimming cut 2 bases from V and 2 bases from J; bases unmatched to any gene: 4. Germline loops: CDR1 SGHDN, CDR2 FVKESK. The CDR3 runs to 16 residues.

The chain links TRBV7-6 to TRBJ2-7; D is unclear. The V and J ends lost 5 bases and 7 bases respectively, with 12 bases between them. Germline-derived CDR1 and CDR2 are SGHVS and FNYEAQ. The CDR3 is 12 amino acids. CDR3 in amino acids: CASSTHHGEQYF. The DNA of the CDR3 is TGTGCCAGCAGCACCCACCACGGGGAGCAGTACTTC. The variable domain in full, completed from reference TRBV7-6 and TRBJ2-7, reads GAGVSQSPRYKVTKRGQDVALRCDPISGHVSLYWYRQALGQGPEFLTYFNYEAQQDKSGLPNDRFSAERPEGSISTLTIQRTEQRDSAMYRCASSTHHGEQYFGPGTRLTVT.

The J gene is TRBJ1-1, the V gene TRBV3-1 (or the pseudogene TRBV3-2); 11 positions agree with TRBD1. This CDR3 is 15 amino acids long. The germline CDR1 and CDR2 sequences are LGHDT and YNNKEL (reference sequence). After removal of 5 bases from V and 4 bases from J, the junction contained 6 bases not matched to a gene. The CDR3 loop reads CASSDLGQGGTEAFF. The CDR3 DNA sequence: TGTGCCAGCAGCGATCTGGGACAGGGGGGCACTGAAGCTTTCTTT.

The chain couples TRBV19 to TRBJ1-4; 7 bases fit TRBD1. Germline assignment: CDR1 LNHDA and CDR2 SQIVND (reference sequence). The CDR3 has 17 amino acids. Unmatched junction bases numbered 8, after V lost 4 bases and J lost 0 bases. CDR3 sequence: CASSTPRDRTTNEKLFF. The CDR3 nucleotides are TGTGCCAGTAGTACCCCCCGGGACAGAACAACTAATGAAAAACTGTTTTTT.

This clone was recorded once. As DNA, the CDR3 is TGTGCCAGCAGCCAAGTAAGCAGGCCAAAGTACGAGCAGTACTTC. Protein: CASSQVSRPKYEQYF. This chain joins TRBV14 and TRBJ2-7; D ambiguous. Looked up from germline, CDR1 is SGHDN and CDR2 is FVKESK. V lost 1 base to trimming and J lost 4 bases, with 14 bases between them. The CDR3 has 15 residues.

This chain uses TRBV2 with TRBJ2-3, with 12 nucleotides matching TRBD2. The CDR3 is 15 residues long. The V gene's germline CDR1 is SNHLY and CDR2 FYNNEI. With V trimmed by 6 bases and J by 1 base, 2 bases remained unmatched. CDR3 protein: CASRRLAGGTDTQYF. As DNA, the CDR3 is TGTGCCAGCAGACGACTAGCGGGAGGCACAGATACGCAGTATTTT.

V and J are TRBV6-5 and TRBJ1-2; tentative D call: TRBD1 (5 bases). CDR3 length: 15 amino acids. Trimming took off 2 bases at V and 8 bases at J, with 18 bases between the two ends. Per germline, CDR1 MNHEY and CDR2 SVGAGI. The CDR3 DNA reads as TGTGCCAGCAGTTACCTGCCCAGGGCCACGAAGGGCTACACCTTC. Its protein product is CASSYLPRATKGYTF.

The CDR3 sequence is CASSPLGKSGRSQETQYF. As DNA, the CDR3 is TGTGCCAGCAGCCCCTTGGGGAAAAGCGGGAGATCTCAAGAGACCCAGTACTTC. The chain recombines TRBV14 with TRBJ2-5; TRBD2 aligns across 8 bases. Trimming cost V 4 bases and J 2 bases; bases outside gene matches: 15. Germline CDR1 SGHDN, CDR2 FVKESK. This CDR3 has 18 residues.

This rearrangement joins TRBV5-1 to TRBJ1-2, with D possibly matching TRBD1 (6 bases). V lost 5 bases and J 3 bases, leaving 14 bases between the germline ends. The CDR3 has 14 amino acids. Germline CDR1 reads SGHRS; CDR2 reads YFSETQ. The CDR3 loop is CASSTRGGDYGYTF. CDR3 nucleotide sequence: TGCGCCAGCAGTACCAGGGGCGGCGACTATGGCTACACCTTC.

The rearrangement links TRBV3-1 (or the pseudogene TRBV3-2) to TRBJ1-1, with a tentative D call TRBD1 (5 bases). Trimming took off 2 bases at V and 5 bases at J, with 12 bases between the two ends. Germline V gene lookup returns CDR1 LGHDT and CDR2 YNNKEL (reference sequence). This CDR3 is 14 amino acids long. CDR3 coding DNA: TGTGCCAGCAGCCAACTAGGGGTAACAACTGAAGCTTTCTTT. It translates to CASSQLGVTTEAFF.

V is TRBV9 and J is TRBJ2-7; 8 nucleotides line up with TRBD2. The junction had 9 bases not matched to a gene; V was cut back by 4 bases and J by 6 bases. The CDR3 is 14 residues long. The germline CDR1 and CDR2 sequences are SGDLS and YYNGEE. The CDR3 DNA is TGTGCCAGCAGCCTTCGAGCGGGAGCCGGCGAGCAGTACTTC. Its translation is CASSLRAGAGEQYF.

V gene TRBV5-1 combines with J gene TRBJ2-3; the match to TRBD1 covers 7 bases. With V trimmed by 4 bases and J by 4 bases, 9 bases remained unmatched. Germline V lookup: CDR1 SGHRS, CDR2 YFSETQ. CDR3 length equals 15 residues. CDR3 region: CASSPSTGLSDTQYF. In nucleotides, the CDR3 is TGCGCCAGCAGCCCCTCGACAGGGCTTTCAGATACGCAGTATTTT.

The rearrangement joins TRBV5-1 to TRBJ1-1, with D perhaps TRBD1 (5 bases). CDR1 is SGHRS and CDR2 is YFSETQ in the germline V gene. CDR3 length: 14 amino acids. V dropped 4 bases and J dropped 0 bases, with 10 bases sitting between them. The CDR3 sequence: CASSRGEMNTEAFF. The CDR3 nucleotides read TGCGCCAGCAGCCGGGGGGAAATGAACACTGAAGCTTTCTTT.

J is TRBJ2-5 and V is TRBV2, with 8 bases lining up with TRBD2. The CDR3 runs 14 residues. With 6 bases clipped from V and 5 bases from J, the junction kept 8 bases outside the gene matches. The germline V gene has CDR1 SNHLY and CDR2 FYNNEI. CDR3 in DNA: TGTGCCAGCAGGCCTAGCGGGTCAGGGGAGACCCAGTACTTC. It yields the protein CASRPSGSGETQYF.

CDR3 sequence (DNA): TGTGCCAGCAGTACCGGGACAGGGAAGCTTGGCTACACCTTC. Translated, it gives CASSTGTGKLGYTF. The chain recombines TRBV6-5 with TRBJ1-2, with 9 bases identical to TRBD1. The CDR3 loop spans 14 amino acids. V was clipped by 5 bases and J by 7 bases; unmatched bases: 8. CDR1 MNHEY and CDR2 SVGAGI come from the germline V gene.

The J gene is TRBJ2-7, the V gene TRBV5-1, with D maybe TRBD1 (5 bases). This CDR3 contains 14 residues. With 4 bases removed from V and 0 bases from J, the gap between germline ends came to 11 bases. The germline V gene has CDR1 SGHRS and CDR2 YFSETQ. The CDR3 is CASSRGWSSYEQYF. CDR3 coding DNA: TGCGCCAGCAGCAGGGGCTGGAGCTCCTACGAGCAGTACTTC.

The V call is TRBV6-5, the J call TRBJ1-2; perhaps TRBD1 as D (5 bases). The CDR3 totals 12 residues. V gave up 4 bases and J gave up 6 bases, with 9 bases separating them. Per germline, CDR1 MNHEY and CDR2 SVGAGI. CDR3 loop: CASSSRGDGYTF. The CDR3 coding sequence is TGTGCCAGCAGTTCCCGGGGGGATGGCTACACCTTC.